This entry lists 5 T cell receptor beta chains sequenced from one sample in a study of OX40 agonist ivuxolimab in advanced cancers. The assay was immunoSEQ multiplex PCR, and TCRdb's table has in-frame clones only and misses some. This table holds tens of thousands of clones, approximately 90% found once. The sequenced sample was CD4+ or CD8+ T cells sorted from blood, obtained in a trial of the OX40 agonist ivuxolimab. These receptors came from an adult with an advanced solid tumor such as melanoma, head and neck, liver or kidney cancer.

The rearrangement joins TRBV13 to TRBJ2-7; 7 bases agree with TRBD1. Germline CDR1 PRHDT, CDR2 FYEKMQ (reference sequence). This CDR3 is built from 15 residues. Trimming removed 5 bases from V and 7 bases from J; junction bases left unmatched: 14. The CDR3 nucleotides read TGTGCCAGCAGCACTCTGGACAGGTCGGGATGGGAGCAGTACTTC. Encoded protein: CASSTLDRSGWEQYF.

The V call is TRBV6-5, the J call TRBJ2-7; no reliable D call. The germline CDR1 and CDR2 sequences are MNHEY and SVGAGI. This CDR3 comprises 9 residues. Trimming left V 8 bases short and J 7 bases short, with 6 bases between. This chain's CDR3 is CASLGEQYV. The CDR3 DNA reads TGTGCCAGCTTAGGTGAGCAGTACGTC.

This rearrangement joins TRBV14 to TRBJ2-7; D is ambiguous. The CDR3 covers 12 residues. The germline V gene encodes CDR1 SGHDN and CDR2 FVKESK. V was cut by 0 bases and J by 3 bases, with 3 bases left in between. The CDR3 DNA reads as TGTGCCAGCAGCCAAGACAGCTACGAGCAGTACGTC. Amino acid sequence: CASSQDSYEQYV.

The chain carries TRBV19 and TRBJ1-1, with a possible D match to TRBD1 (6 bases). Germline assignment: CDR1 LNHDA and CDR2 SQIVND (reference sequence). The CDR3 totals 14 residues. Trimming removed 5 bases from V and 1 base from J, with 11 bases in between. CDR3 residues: CASSLQGTNTEAFF. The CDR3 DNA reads TGTGCCAGTAGTCTCCAGGGGACGAACACTGAAGCTTTCTTT.

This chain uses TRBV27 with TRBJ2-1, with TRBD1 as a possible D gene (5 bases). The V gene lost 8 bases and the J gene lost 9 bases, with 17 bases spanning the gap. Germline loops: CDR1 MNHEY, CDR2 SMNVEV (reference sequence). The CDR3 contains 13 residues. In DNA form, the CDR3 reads TGTGCCAGCGGGATTCCAGGGTCCCCTGAGCAGTTCTTC. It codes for CASGIPGSPEQFF.